The clone carrying this T cell receptor (beta chain) was counted only a few times. This entry comes from a study of early T cells in non-severe SARS-CoV-2 infection. Study details: Sequenced material consisted of bulk RNA (from unsorted whole blood), and chains were unpaired.

One entry per CDR3 protein, called by TCRdb with MiXCR from the 5' RACE reads. Of about 70,000 distinct CDR3 sequences in the sample, about 14% were seen once. The CDR3 is made up of 15 amino acids. V lost 4 bases, J lost 3 bases, and 13 bases lay in between. CDR1 and CDR2 (germline): MGHRA, YSYEKL. The chain has TRBV4-1 and TRBJ1-5; weak D call: TRBD1 (6 bases). The sequencing here drew on whole blood, taken at baseline. The clonotype comes from an adult who was a healthcare worker with PCR-confirmed SARS-CoV-2 infection or an uninfected control (not recorded which). CDR3 protein: CASSLRQVPNQPQHF. The CDR3 DNA reads TGCGCCAGCAGCCTGAGACAGGTCCCCAATCAGCCCCAGCATTTT.